This T cell receptor beta chain was captured by sequencing in a study of blood T cell repertoires in COVID-19. Study-level background: Spain, Italy and the United States supplied samples that represented acute and convalescent COVID-19. The analysed material was cDNA or gDNA that came from T cells, B-cell-depleted T cells, or PBMCs.

This CDR3 contains 16 residues. V was clipped by 0 bases and J by 0 bases, with 10 bases between them. Germline V gene lookup returns CDR1 LGHDT and CDR2 YNNKEL (reference sequence). How the authors handled the data: Reference gene primer amplification gave estimated nucleated cell counts. Method: immunoSEQ multiplex PCR; TCRdb's copy keeps in-frame clones and lacks some. V, J and clone size reflect that table, while D and trimming were determined from the DNA. The top ten clones hold 8.1% of a sample with fewer than 200,000 clones, about 74% of them seen once. J is TRBJ2-3 and V is TRBV3-1 (or the pseudogene TRBV3-2); D gene ambiguous. Specimen: peripheral blood. The receptor's source is a man in his sixties with acute or convalescent COVID-19. The CDR3 bases are TGTGCCAGCAGCCAAGATGACACGCCAAGCACAGATACGCAGTATTTT. This sequence encodes CASSQDDTPSTDTQYF.